The 14 T cell receptor beta chains reported below all come from one sample, sequenced in a study of T cell responses to AZD1222 COVID-19 vaccine listed by TCRdb under 2021. The intended sense of this specimen's time point label: baseline before first vaccination. The treatment or condition label on this specimen signifies: meningococcal conjugate vaccine given as trial control. Libraries were constructed by the immunoSEQ multiplex PCR assay. This immuneACCESS table, as held by TCRdb, lists in-frame sequences with V and J called but not all clones. Of the missing ones, under half trace to an unresolved V gene in checked studies; the others have no known cause. In all, the sample holds around 150,000 clones, and about 91% of those were seen once. The biggest ten clones account for around 4.4% of the sample. The input for sequencing was peripheral blood, taken on day 0 of MenACWY control vaccination. The receptor source for this set is an adult in good health.

The rearrangement joins TRBV7-7 to TRBJ2-3, with D perhaps matching TRBD2 (6 bases). Trimming removed 2 bases at V and 2 bases at J, with 8 bases between. Germline loops: CDR1 SSHAT, CDR2 FNYEAQ (reference sequence). The CDR3 runs 14 residues. CDR3 DNA: TGTGCCAGCAGCTTAAGCGGGTACACAGATACGCAGTATTTT. Amino acid sequence: CASSLSGYTDTQYF.

The J gene is TRBJ2-2, the V gene TRBV5-8; 10 positions match TRBD2. CDR3 length: 16 residues. Germline values: CDR1 SGHTS, CDR2 YDEGEE. V gave up 9 bases and J gave up 0 bases; unmatched junction bases: 8. CDR3 region: CATDLAGVTNTGELFF. The CDR3 DNA is TGTGCCACCGACCTAGCGGGAGTGACGAACACCGGGGAGCTGTTTTTT.

On this clone: The junction differs from germline at one of its ends, possibly a read error. V gene TRBV7-7 combines with J gene TRBJ2-7; 9 nucleotides agree with TRBD1. Germline CDR1 SSHAT, CDR2 FNYEAQ (reference sequence). The CDR3 has 15 residues. The CDR3 DNA sequence: TGTGCTAGCAGTCGAGGGACAGGGTCCCCCTACGAGCAGTACTTC. Protein sequence: CASSRGTGSPYEQYF.

The chain carries TRBV4-3 and TRBJ1-3, with a possible D match to TRBD1 (5 bases). The CDR3 extends over 18 amino acids. Deletions cut 5 bases from V and 0 bases from J, with 20 bases between. Germline CDR1 is LGHNA and CDR2 is YSLEER. The CDR3 DNA follows: TGCGCCAGCAGCAGAGGCATTGGCAGGGACCACTCTGGAAACACCATATATTTT. It yields the protein CASSRGIGRDHSGNTIYF.

V is TRBV15 and J is TRBJ1-5; perhaps TRBD1 as D (6 bases). V gave up 5 bases and J gave up 9 bases, with 17 bases separating them. This CDR3 spans 14 amino acids. CDR1 and CDR2 from the germline V gene are LNHNV and YYDKDF (reference sequence). CDR3 loop: CATSEGHSIRPQHF. The CDR3 nucleotides read TGTGCCACCAGCGAGGGACACTCCATCAGGCCCCAGCATTTT.

The CDR3 is CAWSRRGTAYGYTF. The DNA for the CDR3 is TGTGCCTGGAGTCGTAGGGGGACAGCGTATGGCTACACCTTC. The V call is TRBV30, the J call TRBJ1-2; TRBD1 aligns across 7 bases. The germline V gene encodes CDR1 GTSNPN and CDR2 SVGIG (reference sequence). This CDR3 contains 14 residues. The trim removed 2 bases at V and 5 bases at J, leaving 8 bases unmatched.

V and J are TRBV10-3 and TRBJ2-2; 7 bases are shared with TRBD1. With 4 bases clipped from V and 5 bases from J, the junction kept 7 bases outside the gene matches. Germline V gives CDR1 ENHRY, CDR2 SYGVKD. This CDR3 region has 15 residues. CDR3 loop: CAISAFGTDTGELFF. CDR3 nucleotides: TGTGCCATCAGTGCCTTCGGGACAGATACCGGGGAGCTGTTTTTT.

This chain joins TRBV7-2 and TRBJ2-7, with TRBD2 identical over 7 bases. This CDR3 is 13 amino acids long. V lost 10 bases to trimming and J lost 0 bases; unmatched junction nucleotides: 6. Germline lookup yields CDR1 SGHTA and CDR2 FQGNSA. The CDR3: CAILGGLSYEQYF. CDR3 coding DNA: TGTGCCATACTGGGAGGGCTCTCCTACGAGCAGTACTTC. The full variable domain, completed using reference TRBV7-2 and TRBJ2-7, is GAGVSQSPSNKVTEKGKDVELRCDPISGHTALYWYRQSLGQGLEFLIYFQGNSAPDKSGLPSDRFSAERTGGSVSTLTIQRTQQEDSAVYLCAILGGLSYEQYFGPGTRLTVT.

This clone has just one count. The chain recombines TRBV27 with TRBJ2-1, with 11 bases matching TRBD2. V was pared by 8 bases and J by 8 bases, with 5 bases of the junction left unmatched. Germline V gives CDR1 MNHEY, CDR2 SMNVEV (reference sequence). The CDR3 runs 13 residues. Written as DNA, the CDR3 is TGTGCCAGCCGGACTAGCGGGTTCTATGAGCAGTTCTTC. Translation gives CASRTSGFYEQFF.

The CDR3 is CATSESSLGFTDTQYF. The CDR3 coding sequence is TGTGCCACCAGTGAGTCGAGCTTAGGATTCACAGATACGCAGTATTTT. This sequence joins TRBV24-1 and TRBJ2-3, with no clear D. Trimming removed 4 bases at V and 2 bases at J, with 15 bases between. The CDR3 totals 16 residues. Germline CDR1 KGHDR, CDR2 SFDVKD.

This chain uses TRBV5-6 with TRBJ2-2; 7 nucleotides line up with TRBD2. Germline CDR1 SGHDT, CDR2 YYEEEE. This CDR3 is built from 14 residues. The V and J ends lost 4 bases and 4 bases, in that order; junction bases with no gene match: 4. The CDR3: CASSNGRSTGELFF. The CDR3 coding sequence is TGTGCCAGCAGCAACGGGAGGAGCACCGGGGAGCTGTTTTTT.

This CDR3 reads CASSLVPGGYSPLHF. For the CDR3, the DNA is TGTGCCAGCAGCTTAGTCCCAGGGGGGTATTCACCCCTCCACTTT. This sequence joins TRBV11-3 and TRBJ1-6, with TRBD1 matching 7 bases. Trimming removed 1 base from V and 8 bases from J; junction bases left unmatched: 5. Germline-derived CDR1 and CDR2 are SGHNT and YENEEA. The CDR3 covers 15 residues.

This clone has just one count. The chain uses TRBV10-3 and TRBJ2-3; TRBD2 is a possible D gene (5 bases). Trimming cost V 4 bases and J 3 bases, with 14 bases left between them. CDR3 length: 15 residues. The germline V gene has CDR1 ENHRY and CDR2 SYGVKD. For the CDR3, the DNA is TGTGCCATCAGTGGGACCCCCGGCGGGACAGATACGCAGTATTTT. This sequence encodes CAISGTPGGTDTQYF.

The chain joins TRBV10-3 to TRBJ1-5, with D unresolved. CDR3 length: 13 residues. CDR1 ENHRY and CDR2 SYGVKD come from the germline V gene. V was shortened by 6 bases and J by 5 bases, with 11 bases between the two germline ends. CDR3 coding DNA: TGTGCCATCAGGGCGGACCCATATCAGCCCCAGCATTTT. Its translation is CAIRADPYQPQHF.